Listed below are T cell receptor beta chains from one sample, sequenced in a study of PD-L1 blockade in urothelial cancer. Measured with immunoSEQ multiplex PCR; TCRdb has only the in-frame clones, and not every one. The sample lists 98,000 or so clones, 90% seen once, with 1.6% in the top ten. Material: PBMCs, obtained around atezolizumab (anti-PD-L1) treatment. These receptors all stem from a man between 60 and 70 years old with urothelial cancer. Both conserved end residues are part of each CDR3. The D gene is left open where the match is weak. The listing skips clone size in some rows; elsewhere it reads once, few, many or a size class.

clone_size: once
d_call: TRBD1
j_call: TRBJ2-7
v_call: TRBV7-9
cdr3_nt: TGTGCCAGCAGCCTACAGGGGGTAGACTACGAGCAGTACTTC
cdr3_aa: CASSLQGVDYEQYF

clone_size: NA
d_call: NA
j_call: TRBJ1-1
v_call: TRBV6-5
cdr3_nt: TGTGCCTCCAAAGGACAGAAGAACACTGAAGCTTTCTTT
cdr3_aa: CASKGQKNTEAFF

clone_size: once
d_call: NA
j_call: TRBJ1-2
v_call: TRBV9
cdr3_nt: TGTGCCAGCAGCGTAGGAGACAAACCCCTTAACTATGGCTACACCTTC
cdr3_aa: CASSVGDKPLNYGYTF

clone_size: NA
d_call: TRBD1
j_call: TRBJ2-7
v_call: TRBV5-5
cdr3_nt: TGTGCCAGCAGCTTGGAGTACAGGGGGCTGGAGCAGTACTTC
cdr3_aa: CASSLEYRGLEQYF

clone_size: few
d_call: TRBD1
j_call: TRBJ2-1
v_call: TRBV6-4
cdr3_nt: TGTGCCAGCAGTGTGAGGGGGACAGGGGGCATAGGTGAGCAGTTCTTC
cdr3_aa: CASSVRGTGGIGEQFF

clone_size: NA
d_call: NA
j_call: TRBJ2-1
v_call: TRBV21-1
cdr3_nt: TGTGCCAGCAGCAAAGCCTGGACGGATGCTAGCGGCTTCAATGAGCAGTTCTTC
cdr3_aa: CASSKAWTDASGFNEQFF

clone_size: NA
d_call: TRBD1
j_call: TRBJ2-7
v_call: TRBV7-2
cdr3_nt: TGTGCCAGCAGCTCGGACAGGGGACCTTACGAGCAGTACTTC
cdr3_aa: CASSSDRGPYEQYF

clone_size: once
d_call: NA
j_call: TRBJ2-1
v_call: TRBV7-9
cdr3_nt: TGTGCCAGCAGCTTAAGACAGAGCTCCTACAATGAGCAGTTCTTC
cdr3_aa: CASSLRQSSYNEQFF

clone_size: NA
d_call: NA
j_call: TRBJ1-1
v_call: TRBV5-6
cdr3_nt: TGTGCCAGCAGCTTACAGGGACCTACGAACACTGAAGCTTTCTTT
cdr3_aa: CASSLQGPTNTEAFF

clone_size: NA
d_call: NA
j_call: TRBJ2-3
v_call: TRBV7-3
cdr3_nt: TGTGCCAGCAGCCCGGGACTGGGGATGCCAGATACGCAGTATTTT
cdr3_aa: CASSPGLGMPDTQYF

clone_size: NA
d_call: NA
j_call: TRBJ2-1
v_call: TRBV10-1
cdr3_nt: TGCGCCAGCAGTGACCCCGGGATGGAGCAGTTCTTC
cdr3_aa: CASSDPGMEQFF

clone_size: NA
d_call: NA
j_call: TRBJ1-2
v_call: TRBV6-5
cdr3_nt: TGTGCCAGCAGTGCCCGACAGTATGGCTACACCTTC
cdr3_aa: CASSARQYGYTF

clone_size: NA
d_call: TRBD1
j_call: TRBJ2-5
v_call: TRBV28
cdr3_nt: TGTGCCAGCAGTCCGCGGGGACAGGAAAAGAATCAAGAGACCCAGTACTTC
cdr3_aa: CASSPRGQEKNQETQYF

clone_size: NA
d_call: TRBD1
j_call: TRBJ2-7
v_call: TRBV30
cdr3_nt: TGTGCCTGGAGTTCGGGACAGCTAAGCTACGAGCAGTACTTC
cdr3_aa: CAWSSGQLSYEQYF

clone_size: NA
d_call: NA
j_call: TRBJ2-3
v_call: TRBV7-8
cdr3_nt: TGTGCCAGCAGCTTACGAACTAGCACAGATACGCAGTATTTT
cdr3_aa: CASSLRTSTDTQYF

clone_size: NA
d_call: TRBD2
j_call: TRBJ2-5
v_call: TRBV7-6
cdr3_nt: TGTGCCAGCAGCTTAGAGGCAGGACTAGCGGGAGAGGAGACCCAGTACTTC
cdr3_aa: CASSLEAGLAGEETQYF

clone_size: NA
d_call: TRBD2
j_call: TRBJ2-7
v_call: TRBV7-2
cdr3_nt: TGTGCCAGCAGCTCCCAGCGGGGGGGAGGCGAGCAGTACTTC
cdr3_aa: CASSSQRGGGEQYF

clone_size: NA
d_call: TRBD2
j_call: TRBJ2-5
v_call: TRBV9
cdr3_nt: TGTGCCAGCAGCGCGGGACTAGCGGGGGCAGAGACCCAGTACTTC
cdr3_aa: CASSAGLAGAETQYF

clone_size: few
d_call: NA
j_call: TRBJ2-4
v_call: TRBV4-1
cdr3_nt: TGCGCCAGCAGCCCGGAGTGGGCCAAAAACATTCAGTACTTC
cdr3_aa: CASSPEWAKNIQYF

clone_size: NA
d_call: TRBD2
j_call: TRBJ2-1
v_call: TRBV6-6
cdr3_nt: TGTGCCAGCAGTTACTTGGGTAGCGGGAGAATCCGTGAGCAGTTCTTC
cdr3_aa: CASSYLGSGRIREQFF

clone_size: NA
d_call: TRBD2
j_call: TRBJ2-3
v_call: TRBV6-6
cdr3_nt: TGTGCCAGCAGTCCAGCGGGGGGGCGCCCAGATACGCAGTATTTT
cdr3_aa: CASSPAGGRPDTQYF

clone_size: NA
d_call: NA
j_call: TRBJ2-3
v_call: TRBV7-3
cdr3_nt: TGTGCCAGCAGCTTGGGGCTTTCCACAGATACGCAGTATTTT
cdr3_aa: CASSLGLSTDTQYF

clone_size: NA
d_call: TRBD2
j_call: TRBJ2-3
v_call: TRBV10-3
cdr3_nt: TGTGCCATCAGAGGACTAGCGGCGAGCACAGATACGCAGTATTTT
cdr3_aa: CAIRGLAASTDTQYF

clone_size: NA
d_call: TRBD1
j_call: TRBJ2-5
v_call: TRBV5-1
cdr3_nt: TGCGCCAGCAGCTTGGCCGAGTACAGGGGACAAGAGACCCAGTACTTC
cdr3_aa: CASSLAEYRGQETQYF

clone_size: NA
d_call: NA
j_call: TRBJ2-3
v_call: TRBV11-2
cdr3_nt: TGTGCCAGCAGCTTAGTCGGACTCTTAACCACAGATACGCAGTATTTT
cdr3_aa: CASSLVGLLTTDTQYF

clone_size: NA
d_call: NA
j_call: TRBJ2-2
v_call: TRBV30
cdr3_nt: TGTGCCTTGACGGGACAATGGAACACCGGGGAGCTGTTTTTT
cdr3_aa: CALTGQWNTGELFF

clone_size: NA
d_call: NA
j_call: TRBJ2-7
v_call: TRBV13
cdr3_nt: TGTGCCAGCAGCTTAGGCAAAAACAGGGTGAAGCAGTACTTC
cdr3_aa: CASSLGKNRVKQYF

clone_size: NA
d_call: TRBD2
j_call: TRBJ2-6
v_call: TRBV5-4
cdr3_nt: TGTGCCAGCACCCGAGGGCTAGCGGGGGGGCTTGGGGCCAACGTCCTGACTTTC
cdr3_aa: CASTRGLAGGLGANVLTF

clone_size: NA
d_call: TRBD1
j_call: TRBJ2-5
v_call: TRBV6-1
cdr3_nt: TGTGCCAGCAGTGAAGTTGGGACAGGGGAAGAGACCCAGTACTTC
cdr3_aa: CASSEVGTGEETQYF

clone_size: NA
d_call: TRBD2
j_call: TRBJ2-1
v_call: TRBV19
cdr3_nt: TGTGCCAGTACCCCTAGCGGCATGGGGCATTACAATGAGCAGTTCTTC
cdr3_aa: CASTPSGMGHYNEQFF

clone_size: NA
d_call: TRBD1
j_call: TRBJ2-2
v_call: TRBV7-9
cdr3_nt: TGTGCCAGCAGCTTAGCACAGGGGATATTCGACACCGGGGAGCTGTTTTTT
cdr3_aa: CASSLAQGIFDTGELFF

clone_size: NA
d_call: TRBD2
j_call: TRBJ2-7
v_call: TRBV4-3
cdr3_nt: TGCGCCAGCAGCCAACATGCTGCGGGAGGGCATCAGTACTTC
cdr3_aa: CASSQHAAGGHQYF

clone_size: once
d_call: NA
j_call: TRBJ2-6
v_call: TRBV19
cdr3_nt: TGTGCCAGTAGTAATATAGCTGGGGCCAACGTCCTGACTTTC
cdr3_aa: CASSNIAGANVLTF